These T cell receptor beta chains were read from a single sample in a study of cytomegalovirus exposure and HLA in healthy donors. Sequencing used immunoSEQ multiplex PCR; TCRdb keeps in-frame clones, though not all of them. This sample has approximately 200,000 clones, with around 90% found just once. What was sequenced was PBMCs. All receptors come from a young woman in good health and CMV-seronegative. Each CDR3 is given with its conserved first and last residue. D genes are given only for firm matches. Expanded clones are given a class, and other clones once, few, many or no size at all.

j_gene: TRBJ1-6; abundance: -; d_gene: TRBD1; v_gene: TRBV7-6; CDR3aa: CASRRQGTGSPLHF; CDR3nt: TGTGCCAGCCGGAGACAGGGGACGGGTTCACCCCTCCACTTT
j_gene: TRBJ2-1; abundance: -; d_gene: TRBD2; v_gene: TRBV19; CDR3aa: CASSVQAGVNYNEQFF; CDR3nt: TGTGCCAGTAGTGTGCAAGCGGGAGTTAATTACAATGAGCAGTTCTTC
j_gene: TRBJ2-1; abundance: -; d_gene: TRBD1; v_gene: TRBV19; CDR3aa: CASSSPGQPYNEQFF; CDR3nt: TGTGCCAGTAGCTCACCGGGACAGCCTTACAATGAGCAGTTCTTC
j_gene: TRBJ2-5; abundance: -; d_gene: TRBD2; v_gene: TRBV5-1; CDR3aa: CASSDPTGTSGRLETQYF; CDR3nt: TGCGCCAGCAGCGACCCCACGGGGACTAGCGGGAGGTTAGAGACCCAGTACTTC
j_gene: TRBJ2-7; abundance: -; d_gene: -; v_gene: TRBV4-1; CDR3aa: CASSQDRLARRNEQYF; CDR3nt: TGCGCCAGCAGCCAAGATCGGCTAGCGAGAAGAAACGAGCAGTACTTC
j_gene: TRBJ2-3; abundance: -; d_gene: TRBD2; v_gene: TRBV5-1; CDR3aa: CASSLVLAGDTQYF; CDR3nt: TGCGCCAGCAGCTTGGTACTAGCGGGAGATACGCAGTATTTT
j_gene: TRBJ2-7; abundance: -; d_gene: TRBD2; v_gene: TRBV9; CDR3aa: CASSVSSGRAGEQYF; CDR3nt: TGTGCCAGCAGCGTAAGTAGCGGGAGGGCCGGCGAGCAGTACTTC
j_gene: TRBJ2-2; abundance: -; d_gene: -; v_gene: TRBV27; CDR3aa: CASSRSLPDTTTGELFF; CDR3nt: TGTGCCAGCAGTAGAAGCCTCCCGGACACCACCACCGGGGAGCTGTTTTTT
j_gene: TRBJ1-2; abundance: -; d_gene: -; v_gene: TRBV28; CDR3aa: CASRYSGALSAGDGYTF; CDR3nt: TGTGCCAGCAGGTACTCAGGCGCTCTCAGCGCAGGGGATGGCTACACCTTC
j_gene: TRBJ1-3; abundance: -; d_gene: TRBD1; v_gene: TRBV5-1; CDR3aa: CASSPGTAGTGNTIYF; CDR3nt: TGCGCCAGCAGCCCCGGGACAGCAGGGACTGGAAACACCATATATTTT
j_gene: TRBJ1-1; abundance: few; d_gene: -; v_gene: TRBV30; CDR3aa: CAWSQANTEAFF; CDR3nt: TGTGCCTGGAGCCAGGCGAACACTGAAGCTTTCTTT
j_gene: TRBJ2-5; abundance: -; d_gene: -; v_gene: TRBV15; CDR3aa: CATSRDRSGETQYF; CDR3nt: TGTGCCACCAGCAGAGACAGGTCTGGGGAGACCCAGTACTTC
j_gene: TRBJ2-5; abundance: -; d_gene: TRBD2; v_gene: TRBV7-2; CDR3aa: CASSLEASGRLWETQYF; CDR3nt: TGTGCCAGCAGCTTAGAGGCTAGCGGGAGGTTATGGGAGACCCAGTACTTC
j_gene: TRBJ2-7; abundance: -; d_gene: -; v_gene: TRBV14; CDR3aa: CASSRRVLAVPEQYF; CDR3nt: TGTGCCAGCAGCCGAAGGGTCCTAGCCGTCCCCGAGCAGTACTTC
j_gene: TRBJ1-5; abundance: -; d_gene: -; v_gene: TRBV2; CDR3aa: CASSEWGQGRDPVLQPQHF; CDR3nt: TGTGCCAGCAGTGAATGGGGGCAGGGCCGAGACCCAGTACTACAGCCCCAGCATTTT
j_gene: TRBJ1-1; abundance: few; d_gene: -; v_gene: TRBV10-3; CDR3aa: CAISELRGTEAFF; CDR3nt: TGTGCCATCAGTGAGTTGAGAGGGACAGAAGCTTTCTTT
j_gene: TRBJ1-2; abundance: -; d_gene: -; v_gene: TRBV5-4; CDR3aa: CASSPRGRHGYTF; CDR3nt: TGTGCCAGCAGCCCGCGCGGGCGGCATGGCTACACCTTC
j_gene: TRBJ1-1; abundance: -; d_gene: -; v_gene: TRBV6-5; CDR3aa: CASNPIEGTEAFF; CDR3nt: TGTGCCAGCAACCCGATTGAGGGCACTGAAGCTTTCTTT
j_gene: TRBJ2-2; abundance: -; d_gene: TRBD2; v_gene: TRBV6-4; CDR3aa: CASYLRLAGGMGDTGELFF; CDR3nt: TGTGCCAGCTATTTAAGACTAGCGGGAGGGATGGGTGACACCGGGGAGCTGTTTTTT
j_gene: TRBJ2-7; abundance: -; d_gene: -; v_gene: TRBV6-1; CDR3aa: CASRLDSTSLYEQYF; CDR3nt: TGTGCCAGCAGGCTGGACTCCACTAGCCTCTACGAGCAGTACTTC
j_gene: TRBJ1-2; abundance: -; d_gene: -; v_gene: TRBV2; CDR3aa: CASSTLNRGYTF; CDR3nt: TGTGCCAGCAGTACCCTTAATCGGGGCTACACCTTC
j_gene: TRBJ1-5; abundance: -; d_gene: -; v_gene: TRBV7-8; CDR3aa: CASSLVRAGRDSNQPQHF; CDR3nt: TGTGCCAGCAGCTTAGTCCGAGCGGGTAGAGATAGCAATCAGCCCCAGCATTTT
j_gene: TRBJ1-1; abundance: few; d_gene: TRBD1; v_gene: TRBV2; CDR3aa: CASSERDRVTEAFF; CDR3nt: TGTGCCAGCAGTGAACGTGACAGGGTGACTGAAGCTTTCTTT
j_gene: TRBJ2-5; abundance: -; d_gene: -; v_gene: TRBV15; CDR3aa: CATSRDPRETQYF; CDR3nt: TGTGCCACCAGCAGAGATCCGAGAGAGACCCAGTACTTC
j_gene: TRBJ1-5; abundance: -; d_gene: -; v_gene: TRBV15; CDR3aa: CATSPRARNQPQHF; CDR3nt: TGTGCCACCAGCCCTCGAGCGCGCAATCAGCCCCAGCATTTT
j_gene: TRBJ1-1; abundance: -; d_gene: -; v_gene: TRBV30; CDR3aa: CAWSGGGAEAFF; CDR3nt: TGTGCCTGGAGTGGTGGGGGGGCTGAAGCTTTCTTT
j_gene: TRBJ1-4; abundance: -; d_gene: -; v_gene: TRBV28; CDR3aa: CASATGQNEKLFF; CDR3nt: TGTGCCAGCGCAACAGGGCAGAATGAAAAACTGTTTTTT
j_gene: TRBJ1-1; abundance: -; d_gene: TRBD1; v_gene: TRBV19; CDR3aa: CASSPGDRGHEAFF; CDR3nt: TGTGCCAGTAGTCCTGGGGACAGGGGACATGAAGCTTTCTTT
j_gene: TRBJ2-2; abundance: -; d_gene: TRBD2; v_gene: TRBV9; CDR3aa: CASSVVPLAGGFTGELFF; CDR3nt: TGTGCCAGCAGCGTAGTCCCTCTAGCGGGAGGATTCACCGGGGAGCTGTTTTTT
j_gene: TRBJ1-2; abundance: -; d_gene: -; v_gene: TRBV6-1; CDR3aa: CASSEAEPPITLSGGYTF; CDR3nt: TGTGCCAGCAGTGAAGCGGAGCCTCCCATAACCCTTTCTGGTGGCTACACCTTC
j_gene: TRBJ1-5; abundance: -; d_gene: -; v_gene: TRBV19; CDR3aa: CASNPGYRGSQPQHF; CDR3nt: TGTGCCAGTAACCCTGGCTACCGGGGGAGTCAGCCCCAGCATTTT
j_gene: TRBJ2-2; abundance: -; d_gene: TRBD2; v_gene: TRBV12-5; CDR3aa: CASGFSGGRAIGELFF; CDR3nt: TGTGCTAGTGGTTTTTCCGGCGGGAGGGCTATCGGGGAGCTGTTTTTT
j_gene: TRBJ1-5; abundance: -; d_gene: -; v_gene: TRBV6-1; CDR3aa: CASNRDSNQPQHF; CDR3nt: TGTGCCAGCAACAGAGACAGCAATCAGCCCCAGCATTTT
j_gene: TRBJ2-3; abundance: -; d_gene: TRBD1; v_gene: TRBV5-6; CDR3aa: CASRRDRDRSDTQYF; CDR3nt: TGTGCCAGCAGACGGGACAGGGATCGGTCAGATACGCAGTATTTT
j_gene: TRBJ2-1; abundance: -; d_gene: -; v_gene: TRBV4-1; CDR3aa: CASSLADWHEQFF; CDR3nt: TGCGCCAGCAGCCTTGCCGATTGGCATGAGCAGTTCTTC